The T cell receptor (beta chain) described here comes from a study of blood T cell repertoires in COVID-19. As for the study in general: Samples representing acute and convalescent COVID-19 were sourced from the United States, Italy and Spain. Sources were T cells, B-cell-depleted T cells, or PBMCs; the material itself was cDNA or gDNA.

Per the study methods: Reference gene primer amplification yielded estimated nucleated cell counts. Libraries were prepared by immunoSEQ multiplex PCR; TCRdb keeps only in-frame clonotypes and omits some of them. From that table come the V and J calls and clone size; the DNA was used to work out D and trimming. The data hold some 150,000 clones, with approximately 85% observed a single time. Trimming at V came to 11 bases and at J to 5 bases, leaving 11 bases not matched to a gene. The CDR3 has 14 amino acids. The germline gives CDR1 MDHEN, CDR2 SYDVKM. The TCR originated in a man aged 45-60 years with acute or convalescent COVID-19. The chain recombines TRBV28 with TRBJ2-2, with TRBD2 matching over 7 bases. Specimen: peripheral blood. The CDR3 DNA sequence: TGTGCCCTCCGGGGCGGGAGTGGAACCGGGGAGCTGTTTTTT. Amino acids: CALRGGSGTGELFF.